Listed below are T cell receptor beta chains from one sample, sequenced in a study of blood T cell repertoires in COVID-19. Clones were sequenced by immunoSEQ multiplex PCR, and TCRdb holds only the in-frame ones, with some missing. The sample gives roughly 250,000 clones, about 79% of which show up once; over 7.5% is in the top ten. Sequencing was performed on peripheral blood. These receptor sequences come from a woman of 80 years or more with acute or convalescent COVID-19. The CDR3 runs from the conserved cysteine through the conserved F or W. The D gene is left open where the match is weak. Clone size is shown for a subset of rows, as once, few, many or a class of expanded clone.

V gene,D gene,J gene,clone size,CDR3 DNA,CDR3 protein
TRBV12-3/TRBV12-4,-,TRBJ2-3,-,TGTGAAGTAAACTGCACAGATACGCAGTATTTT,CEVNCTDTQYF
TRBV7-9,TRBD1,TRBJ1-3,-,TGTGCCAGCAGCTTAACCACCACTACAGGGGACGGAAACACCATATATTTT,CASSLTTTTGDGNTIYF
TRBV29-1,-,TRBJ2-7,-,TGCAGCGTCTGTCCTACAGGGTCCCTCTACGAGCAGTACTTC,CSVCPTGSLYEQYF
TRBV4-1,TRBD1,TRBJ2-1,-,TGCGCCAGCAGCCAGGCGGACAGGGCCTACAATGAGCAGTTCTTC,CASSQADRAYNEQFF
TRBV5-4,-,TRBJ1-2,-,TGTGCCAGCAGCCAAGTCGCAATTCCAACTGGGCGTTATGGCTACACCTTC,CASSQVAIPTGRYGYTF
TRBV12-5,TRBD1,TRBJ2-2,few,TGTGCTAGTGGTTTGTACCGAGCCGGGACAGGGAACACCGGGGAGCTGTTTTTT,CASGLYRAGTGNTGELFF
TRBV19,TRBD1,TRBJ2-6,once,TGTGCCAGGCCCCCCCCGGGACAGGGTATTAGTCCTGGGGCCAACGTCCTGACTTTC,CARPPPGQGISPGANVLTF
TRBV2,TRBD1,TRBJ1-5,-,TGTGCCAGCAGTGTCGACAGGGTGAATCAGCCCCAGCATTTT,CASSVDRVNQPQHF
TRBV7-2,-,TRBJ2-5,-,TGTGCCAGCAGCTTATACGGAGAGACCCAGTACTTC,CASSLYGETQYF
TRBV2,-,TRBJ2-1,-,TGTGCCAGCACCTCGGGGACAGAGCAGTTCTTC,CASTSGTEQFF
TRBV6-4,TRBD1,TRBJ2-3,-,TGTGCCAGCAGTGACCAAGGGACAGGGACAGATACGCAGTATTTT,CASSDQGTGTDTQYF
TRBV29-1,-,TRBJ2-6,-,TGCAGCGTCAGCTCTGGGGCCAACGTCCTGACTTTC,CSVSSGANVLTF
TRBV28,TRBD1,TRBJ1-5,few,TGTGCCAGCAGTTTGGGCGGACAGGGGGCAGGACAGCCCCAGCATTTT,CASSLGGQGAGQPQHF
TRBV19,TRBD1,TRBJ2-1,-,TGTGCCAGTAGTGGGGACAGGGTAGGCTACAATGAGCAGTTCTTC,CASSGDRVGYNEQFF
TRBV11-2,TRBD1,TRBJ2-7,-,TGTGCCAGCAGCCCCTCCGGGGGACAGGGGTCCTACGAGCAGTACTTC,CASSPSGGQGSYEQYF
TRBV7-7,TRBD2,TRBJ2-3,-,TGTGCTAGCAGCTTAGCGGGGGGGTCTACAGATACGCAGTATTTT,CASSLAGGSTDTQYF
TRBV28,TRBD2,TRBJ2-7,few,TGTGCCAGCAGCCCCGGGGGGGGGTACGAGCAGTACTTC,CASSPGGGYEQYF
TRBV3-1/TRBV3-2,TRBD1,TRBJ1-4,-,TGTGCCAGCAGCCAAGAGACAGGGAGGGAAAAACTGTTTTTT,CASSQETGREKLFF
TRBV19,-,TRBJ1-1,-,TGTGCCAGTAGTTTCGACACTTCTGCGGGCACTGAAGCTTTCTTT,CASSFDTSAGTEAFF
TRBV7-8,-,TRBJ1-2,-,TGTGCCAGCAGCTTAGCTTTCGGCGGGGGAGGCTACACCTTC,CASSLAFGGGGYTF
TRBV28,-,TRBJ2-1,-,TGTGCCAGCAGTGGGACTCTCTCCTACAATGAGCAGTTCTTC,CASSGTLSYNEQFF
TRBV9,-,TRBJ1-5,-,TGTGCCAGCAGCGTAGACGAGGAGCAGCCCCAGCATTTT,CASSVDEEQPQHF
TRBV11-3,-,TRBJ2-7,-,TGTGCCAGCAGCATCGGGGGCTCCTACGAGCAGTACTTC,CASSIGGSYEQYF
TRBV19,TRBD1,TRBJ1-5,-,TGTGCCAGTAGTATAAACACTCAGGGGGTGGTAGTGTCGCCCCAGCATTTT,CASSINTQGVVVSPQHF
TRBV6-5,-,TRBJ2-2,-,TGTGCCAGCAGTTATAGTGCCGGGGAGCTGTTTTTT,CASSYSAGELFF
TRBV5-6,TRBD1,TRBJ2-7,few,TGTGCCAGCAACCCGGACAGGGGGTCTGCCTACGAGCAGTACTTC,CASNPDRGSAYEQYF
TRBV3-1/TRBV3-2,-,TRBJ1-2,-,TGTGCCAGCAGCCAAGTCTTAAACTATGGCTACACCTTC,CASSQVLNYGYTF
TRBV5-1,-,TRBJ1-6,-,TGCGCCAGCAGCCCGAGGGGGGGTTCCTATAATTCACCCCTCCACTTT,CASSPRGGSYNSPLHF
TRBV2,-,TRBJ1-5,once,TGTGCCAGCAAGGGGTTCGGTCAGCCCCAGCATTTT,CASKGFGQPQHF
TRBV28,-,TRBJ1-3,-,TGTGCCAGCAAAAAGACAGCGACTGGAAACACCATATATTTT,CASKKTATGNTIYF
TRBV12-3/TRBV12-4,TRBD1,TRBJ1-6,-,TGTGCCAGCAGTAACAGGGGTTCACCCCTCCACTTT,CASSNRGSPLHF
TRBV6-5,-,TRBJ1-3,-,TGTGCCAGCAGTTACCGTGGACAGTCTGGAAACACCATATATTTT,CASSYRGQSGNTIYF
TRBV6-5,-,TRBJ1-2,-,TGTGCCAGCAGCCGACAAGCGAGGGTCGACTATGGCTACACCTTC,CASSRQARVDYGYTF
TRBV3-1/TRBV3-2,-,TRBJ1-5,-,TGTGCCAGCAGCCAAGGTCTGAACGGCCTCGGAGTGGTCCAGCCCCAGCATTTT,CASSQGLNGLGVVQPQHF
TRBV7-8,-,TRBJ1-1,-,TGTGCCAGCAGCCCGGGACACCAGAACACTGAAGCTTTCTTT,CASSPGHQNTEAFF
TRBV13,-,TRBJ1-4,-,TGTGCCAGCAGCCAAGACAGGAACAATGAAAAACTGTTTTTT,CASSQDRNNEKLFF
TRBV15,TRBD1,TRBJ1-6,once,TGTGCCACCAGCAGGGGGAGGCGAGGGGGCGAGACACCCCTCCACTTT,CATSRGRRGGETPLHF
TRBV9,-,TRBJ2-5,-,TGTGCCAGCAGCGTAGGTCTCCAAGAGACCCAGTACTTC,CASSVGLQETQYF
TRBV5-1,TRBD2,TRBJ2-5,-,TGCGCCAGCAGCTTGGGGACTCCGGGAGGTATGGAGACCCAGTACTTC,CASSLGTPGGMETQYF
TRBV4-1,TRBD2,TRBJ2-2,-,TGCGCCAGCAGCCACGCACTAGCGGGGGGCTCCGGGGAGCTGTTTTTT,CASSHALAGGSGELFF
TRBV6-5,-,TRBJ1-3,-,TGTGCCAGCAGTTACTCTGGGGGGTCCTCTGGAAACACCATATATTTT,CASSYSGGSSGNTIYF
TRBV27,-,TRBJ2-7,-,TGTGCCAGCCGTCCGGGGGTAACCTCCTACGAGCAGTACTTC,CASRPGVTSYEQYF
TRBV11-3,-,TRBJ2-7,-,TGTGCCAGCAGCCCCATTAGGCGGTTCCCCAAGCCCTACGAGCAGTACTTC,CASSPIRRFPKPYEQYF
TRBV3-1/TRBV3-2,-,TRBJ1-6,-,TGTGCCAGCAGCCAGGTCACCAGTGCACCCCTCCACTTT,CASSQVTSAPLHF
TRBV12-5,TRBD2,TRBJ2-3,-,TGTGCTAGTGGTCTATCTAGCGGGGGGGCCTACACAGATACGCAGTATTTT,CASGLSSGGAYTDTQYF
TRBV27,-,TRBJ2-7,once,TGTGCCAGCAGTTTAGGGCTGGGGCGAACCTACGAGCAGTACTTC,CASSLGLGRTYEQYF